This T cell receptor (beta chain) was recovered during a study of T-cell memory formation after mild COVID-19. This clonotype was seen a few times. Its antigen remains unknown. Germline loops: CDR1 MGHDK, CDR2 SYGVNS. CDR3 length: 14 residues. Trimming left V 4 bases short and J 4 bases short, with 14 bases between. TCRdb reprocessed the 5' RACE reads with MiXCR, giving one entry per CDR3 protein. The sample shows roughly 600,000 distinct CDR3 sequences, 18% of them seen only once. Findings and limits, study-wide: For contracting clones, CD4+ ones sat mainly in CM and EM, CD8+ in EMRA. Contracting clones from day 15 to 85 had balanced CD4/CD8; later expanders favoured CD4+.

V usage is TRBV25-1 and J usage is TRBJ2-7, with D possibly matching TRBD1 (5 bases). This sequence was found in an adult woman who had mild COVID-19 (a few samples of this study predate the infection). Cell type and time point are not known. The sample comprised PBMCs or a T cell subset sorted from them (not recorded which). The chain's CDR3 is CASSVAGIGYEQYF. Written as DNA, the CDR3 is TGTGCCAGCAGTGTGGCAGGGATCGGGTACGAGCAGTACTTC.